These 27 T cell receptor beta chains came from one sample sequenced in a study of CD8+ T cells in alopecia areata (dated by TCRdb to between 2018 and 2020). The meaning of the sample's time point label: less than 30 weeks on oral tofacitinib. The sample's treatment or condition label is to be understood as: oral pan-JAK inhibitor, 5-10 mg twice daily. Libraries came from the immunoSEQ multiplex PCR assay. RNA was extracted from all samples and reverse transcribed into cDNA as template for TCR sequencing. The table was pulled from immuneACCESS by TCRdb, which kept in-frame rearrangements only. Such tables lose some clones; where checked, under half of the loss comes from unresolved V genes, and the rest has no known cause. The sample contains approximately 210,000 clones, roughly 60% of them found a single time. Clones ranked in the top ten supply 0.95% to 1.1% of the sample. Source: CD4+ T cells sorted from blood, taken at week 24, from a patient treated with tofacitinib. Source of these receptors: a human donor with alopecia areata.

The gene calls are TRBV4-3 and TRBJ2-3, with a possible D match to TRBD1 (6 bases). In germline, CDR1 is LGHNA, CDR2 YSLEER. CDR3 size: 15 residues. Between the trimmed V and J ends, which lost 2 bases and 0 bases, there was a span of 9 bases. CDR3 sequence reads: CASSQQGSSTDTQYF. CDR3 DNA: TGCGCCAGCAGCCAACAGGGGTCTAGCACAGATACGCAGTATTTT.

This clone has just a few counts. This chain joins TRBV4-1 and TRBJ2-7, with TRBD1 identical over 8 bases. Germline V gene sequence: CDR1 MGHRA, CDR2 YSYEKL. V dropped 2 bases and J dropped 3; count of bases not matched to a gene: 12. The CDR3 extends over 17 amino acids. The DNA of the CDR3 is TGCGCCAGCAGCCAATCTTACCGGAACAGGGGGAACTACGAGCAGTACTTC. Translating gives CASSQSYRNRGNYEQYF.

There are a few counts of this clone. This chain uses TRBV19 with TRBJ2-1, with unresolved D. From germline, CDR1 is LNHDA and CDR2 SQIVND (reference sequence). The ends were cut back, 3 bases at V and 4 bases at J, with 13 bases in the middle. The CDR3 spans 15 residues. The CDR3 reads CASSILTTSYNEQFF. The CDR3 DNA follows: TGTGCCAGTAGTATCCTTACTACCTCATACAATGAGCAGTTCTTC.

DNA of the CDR3: TGCAGCGTCCCCGGGACAGGCAGGTACGAGCAGTACTTC. It is translated as CSVPGTGRYEQYF. This rearrangement joins TRBV29-1 to TRBJ2-7; TRBD1 matches at 8 bases. With V trimmed by 6 bases and J by 4 bases, 8 bases remained unmatched. Germline loops: CDR1 SQVTM, CDR2 ANQGSEA. This CDR3 has 13 residues.

This chain connects TRBV5-6 to TRBJ2-2; no clear D gene. Per the germline V gene, CDR1 is SGHDT and CDR2 is YYEEEE. With 4 bases removed from V and 1 base from J, the gap between germline ends came to 14 bases. This CDR3 has 16 residues. CDR3 sequence: CASSRGPALNTGELFF. CDR3 bases: TGTGCCAGCAGCCGAGGCCCCGCCTTGAACACCGGGGAGCTGTTTTTT. The full variable domain, its missing parts supplied by reference TRBV5-6 and TRBJ2-2, is DAGVTQSPTHLIKTRGQQVTLRCSPKSGHDTVSWYQQALGQGPQFIFQYYEEEERQRGNFPDRFSGHQFPNYSSELNVNALLLGDSALYLCASSRGPALNTGELFFGEGSRLTVL.

V gene TRBV29-1 combines with J gene TRBJ1-5, with D possibly matching TRBD1 (5 bases). V was trimmed by 4 bases and J by 0 bases, leaving 7 bases between them. The CDR3 is 13 amino acids. The V gene's germline CDR1 is SQVTM and CDR2 ANQGSEA. The CDR3 spells CSVADSSNQPQHF. The CDR3 DNA is TGCAGCGTTGCCGACAGTAGCAATCAGCCCCAGCATTTT.

This clone was found a few times. The chain carries TRBV27 and TRBJ1-6; no definite D call. V lost 5 bases to trimming and J lost 7 bases, with 6 bases between them. Per germline, CDR1 MNHEY and CDR2 SMNVEV (reference sequence). The CDR3 covers 12 residues. The CDR3 region has the DNA TGTGCCAGCAGTACCGTCAATTCACCCCTCCACTTT. It yields the protein CASSTVNSPLHF.

This clone has just a few counts. The same CDR3 can be traced to other DNA sequences in this sample. This rearrangement joins TRBV30 to TRBJ1-5; D remains ambiguous. Trimming left V 2 bases short and J 3 bases short, with 8 bases between. The V gene's germline CDR1 is GTSNPN and CDR2 SVGIG (reference sequence). The CDR3 loop spans 13 amino acids. The CDR3 here is CAWSLRDNQPQHF. In DNA form, the CDR3 reads TGTGCCTGGAGTTTACGGGACAATCAGCCCCAGCATTTT.

This chain joins TRBV14 and TRBJ2-6, with D hard to call. V lost 6 bases and J lost 0, with 3 bases in between. Per the germline V gene, CDR1 is SGHDN and CDR2 is FVKESK. This CDR3 is 13 amino acids long. The CDR3 DNA is TGTGCCAGCAGAGACTCTGGGGCCAACGTCCTGACTTTC. Amino acid sequence: CASRDSGANVLTF.

The rearrangement joins TRBV4-1 to TRBJ2-1; 11 nucleotides agree with TRBD2. Germline V gene lookup returns CDR1 MGHRA and CDR2 YSYEKL. V trimming: 5 bases; J trimming: 1 base; junction bases outside the gene matches: 10. This CDR3 is 18 amino acids long. The CDR3 here is CASSVRATSGVSYNEQFF. For the CDR3, the DNA is TGCGCCAGCAGCGTACGGGCGACTAGCGGGGTATCCTACAATGAGCAGTTCTTC.

V gene TRBV15 combines with J gene TRBJ1-3; perhaps TRBD1 as D (5 bases). The ends were cut back, 3 bases at V and 4 bases at J, with 19 bases in the middle. This CDR3 is built from 17 residues. Per the germline V gene, CDR1 is LNHNV and CDR2 is YYDKDF (reference sequence). DNA for the CDR3: TGTGCCACCAGCAGCCACGGACCAGGGAATTCCGGAAACACCATATATTTT. As protein: CATSSHGPGNSGNTIYF.

The rearrangement links TRBV30 to TRBJ1-2; D is ambiguous. CDR3 size: 10 residues. V was shortened by 5 bases and J by 10 bases, with 11 bases between the two germline ends. Germline lookup yields CDR1 GTSNPN and CDR2 SVGIG (reference sequence). In nucleotides, the CDR3 is TGTGCCTGGGGACTTTTAACCTACACCTTC. Its protein product is CAWGLLTYTF. The variable domain in full, completed from reference TRBV30 and TRBJ1-2, reads SQTIHQWPATLVQPVGSPLSLECTVEGTSNPNLYWYRQAAGRGLQLLFYSVGIGQISSEVPQNLSASRPQDRQFILSSKKLLLSDSGFYLCAWGLLTYTFGSGTRLTVV.

The chain uses TRBV18 and TRBJ2-5; D unclear. This CDR3 contains 13 residues. Trimming stripped 2 bases from V and 5 bases from J, with 9 bases between. Germline V gene data show CDR1 as KGHSH and CDR2 as LQKENI. In DNA form, the CDR3 reads TGTGCCAGCTCACCAGATCAACGGGAGACCCAGTACTTC. Translated: CASSPDQRETQYF.

J is TRBJ1-2 and V is TRBV29-1; D gene uncertain. The CDR3 has 9 amino acids. The V end lost 3 bases, the J end lost 7 bases, and 3 bases lay between the germline ends. The germline V gene has CDR1 SQVTM and CDR2 ANQGSEA. The CDR3 is CSVDLGYTF. Written as DNA, the CDR3 is TGCAGCGTTGATCTTGGCTACACCTTC.

V usage is TRBV10-3 and J usage is TRBJ2-5; D possibly corresponds to TRBD1 (8 bases). V shed 10 bases and J shed 5 bases, with 29 bases lying between them. The V gene's germline CDR1 is ENHRY and CDR2 SYGVKD. CDR3 length: 17 residues. Here the CDR3 DNA reads TGTGCCAGCAGCGGGGTGGCGTGGACAGGGTTAATGGAGACCCAGTACTTC. Translated: CASSGVAWTGLMETQYF.

This chain joins TRBV20-1 and TRBJ2-1, with TRBD1 matching 7 bases. The germline V gene has CDR1 DFQATT and CDR2 SNEGSKA (reference sequence). The V gene end was trimmed by 5 bases and the J gene end by 9 bases; junction bases not matched to a gene: 4. The CDR3 spans 11 residues. The CDR3 DNA follows: TGCAGTGCTCGACAGGGACGTGAGCAGTTCTTC. This sequence encodes CSARQGREQFF.

The table lists this clone with a few counts. This chain links TRBV7-9 with TRBJ2-3; tentatively, D is TRBD1 or TRBD2 (5 bases each). Trimming stripped 5 bases from V and 2 bases from J, with 14 bases between. CDR3 size: 15 residues. Germline V CDR1 and CDR2: SEHNR, FQNEAQ (reference sequence). This CDR3 is CASSQDQGPTDTQYF. The CDR3 DNA is TGTGCCAGCAGCCAAGACCAGGGACCCACAGATACGCAGTATTTT.

The V gene is TRBV30, the J gene TRBJ1-1, with D perhaps TRBD1 (5 bases). The CDR3 covers 13 residues. V lost 3 bases and J lost 0, with 8 bases in between. Per the germline V gene, CDR1 is GTSNPN and CDR2 is SVGIG (reference sequence). The DNA for the CDR3 is TGTGCCTGGAGGGGACGGATGAACACTGAAGCTTTCTTT. Its protein product is CAWRGRMNTEAFF.

The chain uses TRBV7-2 and TRBJ1-2; 9 bases are a match to TRBD1. The CDR3 has 14 residues. CDR1 and CDR2 (germline): SGHTA, FQGNSA. The V gene end was trimmed by 4 bases and the J gene end by 5 bases; junction bases not matched to a gene: 5. DNA of the CDR3: TGTGCCAGCAGCTCGGGACAGGGTATTTATGGCTACACCTTC. This gives the protein CASSSGQGIYGYTF.

This clone was observed a handful of times. This chain uses TRBV18 with TRBJ2-3, with a tentative D call TRBD2 (5 bases). The CDR3 has 18 amino acids. The V gene lost 2 bases and the J gene lost 6 bases, with 24 bases spanning the gap. The germline V gene encodes CDR1 KGHSH and CDR2 LQKENI. In nucleotides, the CDR3 is TGTGCCAGCTCACCAGGCCCTGTGGTAGCGAATCTCAAGGATACGCAGTATTTT. Translating gives CASSPGPVVANLKDTQYF.

This clone has only a few counts. V and J are TRBV19 and TRBJ1-2; D might be TRBD1 (5 bases). V dropped 8 bases and J dropped 2 bases, with 9 bases sitting between them. The CDR3 totals 12 residues. Germline CDR1 reads LNHDA; CDR2 reads SQIVND (reference sequence). CDR3 amino acids: CASGRQNYGYTF. The CDR3 DNA reads TGTGCCAGTGGAAGACAGAACTATGGCTACACCTTC.

This chain uses TRBV29-1 with TRBJ1-1; tentatively, D is TRBD1 (5 bases). CDR3 length: 11 residues. The V and J ends lost 7 bases and 6 bases respectively, with 12 bases between them. Germline CDR1 and CDR2: SQVTM and ANQGSEA. CDR3 residues: CSGGAAAEAFF. The CDR3 coding sequence is TGCAGCGGCGGGGCAGCGGCTGAAGCTTTCTTT. The whole variable domain, remainder taken from reference TRBV29-1 and TRBJ1-1, is SAVISQKPSRDICQRGTSLTIQCQVDSQVTMMFWYRQQPGQSLTLIATANQGSEATYESGFVIDKFPISRPNLTFSTLTVSNMSPEDSSIYLCSGGAAAEAFFGQGTRLTVV.

This clone was counted a few times. The chain uses TRBV18 and TRBJ1-1; TRBD1 is a possible D gene (5 bases). CDR1 is KGHSH, CDR2 LQKENI, per germline. This CDR3 is 12 amino acids long. The V end was cut by 5 bases, the J end by 7 bases, with 11 bases between. CDR3 in DNA: TGTGCCAGCTCAACAAACGGGGGTGAAGCTTTCTTT. It translates to CASSTNGGEAFF.

The table lists this clone with a few counts. The gene calls are TRBV7-3 and TRBJ2-7; the match to TRBD1 covers 10 bases. The CDR3 extends over 15 amino acids. V dropped 6 bases and J dropped 2; count of bases not matched to a gene: 7. CDR1 and CDR2 from the germline V gene are SGHTA and FQGTGA. This chain's CDR3 is CASSQSGTGAYEQYF. The CDR3 bases are TGTGCCAGCAGTCAATCCGGGACAGGGGCCTACGAGCAGTACTTC.

The chain carries TRBV25-1 and TRBJ1-1; D not certain. Trimming shortened V by 2 bases and J by 8 bases, and 6 bases separated the two germline ends. This CDR3 contains 11 residues. The germline V gene has CDR1 MGHDK and CDR2 SYGVNS. CDR3 sequence: CASSEGSEAFF. The CDR3 DNA is TGTGCCAGCAGTGAAGGGTCAGAAGCTTTCTTT.

The chain carries TRBV12-5 and TRBJ2-1, with 8 bases aligning to TRBD1. Losses at the gene ends were 7 bases for V and 2 bases for J; bases not matched to a gene: 7. Germline CDR1 reads LGHNT; CDR2 reads FRNRAP. This CDR3 region has 15 residues. The CDR3 spells CASAPPGQAYNEQFF. The CDR3 DNA reads as TGTGCTAGTGCCCCCCCGGGACAGGCCTACAATGAGCAGTTCTTC.

This clone turned up a few times. A read error may produce the germline difference seen at one junction end. This chain joins TRBV25-1 and TRBJ2-1; TRBD1 matches at 11 bases. The CDR3 runs 11 residues. Germline V lookup: CDR1 MGHDK, CDR2 SYGVNS. The CDR3 region has the DNA TGTGCCAGCAGTGTGGACAGGGGGCAGGTCTTC. Translation gives CASSVDRGQVF.